This paragraph covers one T cell receptor (beta chain) sequence. As yet, its antigen is unknown. As to time point: patch test 3, about 24 weeks after DPC sensitization. The treatment denotes: therapeutic diphenylcyclopropenone sensitization with weekly scalp DPC. Whole blood, unfractionated, served as the material for total RNA extraction. MiXCR was run by TCRdb on the RACE reads, yielding one entry per CDR3 protein. The sample comprises 38,000 or so distinct CDR3 sequences, 8% to 9.5% of which are singletons, and approximately 26% rests with the top ten. This sample was included in a study of human T cells and chemical hapten exposure. Study-level points and caveats: There were significantly more large CDR3 similarity clusters among expanded TCRs than among controls.

Germline-derived CDR1 and CDR2 are LNHNV and YYDKDF (reference sequence). Trimming removed 3 bases at V and 4 bases at J, with 9 bases between. This CDR3 region has 14 residues. Sequencing was performed on whole blood, taken in connection with sensitization to the hapten diphenylcyclopropenone (DPC). V usage is TRBV15 and J usage is TRBJ2-2; the D gene is possibly TRBD2 (6 bases). This receptor was taken from a man aged 45-65 years with alopecia areata. Some clones in this sample may be carry-over from other donors' samples. CDR3 nucleotides: TGTGCCACCAGCAGTCGGGAGAGCACCGGGGAGCTGTTTTTT. Its protein is CATSSRESTGELFF.